The T cell receptor (beta chain) under discussion was sequenced for a study of metastatic and nonmetastatic thyroid tumors (dated by TCRdb to 2019 to 2021). Background on the whole study: Repertoires were compared across peripheral blood and tumor or nodule tissue samples from malignant and benign thyroid patients.

No patient had received any treatment before thyroid surgery. Using T-cell receptor beta sequencing, the researchers looked back retrospectively at clinical samples from patients, gathered between about 2012 and 2018. This clone has at least ten counts. Its antigen is unknown. Base qualities were left out, and no much larger clone turns up one base away. Other DNA sequences of this sample code for an identical CDR3. Paper-wide results and their limitations: In both blood and tumor samples, TCR beta diversity was reported to be significantly higher in malignant tumors than in benign nodules.

The protocol used for the library was PCR. These reads were obtained on an Illumina HiSeq 4000. High-throughput sequencing was used to profile the CDR3 region of the TCR beta-chain in every patient. As for the original processing: Drawing on CDR3 differences between clinicopathological groups, the researchers built a classifier meant to tell apart patients with distant-metastatic papillary thyroid cancer. To measure repertoire diversity the researchers used the Shannon index, while the Morisita-Horn index served to gauge how similar the tumor and blood repertoires were. TCRdb passed the public sequencing reads through fastp at Q25 and MiXCR, retaining productive beta sequences. The V and J calls and clone size come from TCRdb's table, not from the authors' own analysis. This sample is represented by 12,000 or so clones; 25% to 40% of them were singletons. The ten largest clones add up to approximately 10% of the sample.

Looking up the germline V gene (reference sequence) yields CDR1 LGHDT and CDR2 YNNKEL. The CDR3 runs 16 amino acids, cysteine and phenylalanine included. Only the CDR3 DNA stays, 48 bases, in frame from base 1. Trimming leaves V shorter by 3 bases and J shorter by 6 bases, with the junction holding 14 bases beyond the gene matches. This receptor chain uses TRBV3-1 and TRBJ2-7, and TRBD2 matches 7 of the central bases. The source is a female donor with papillary thyroid cancer or a benign thyroid nodule (not recorded which). Some clones in this sample may be carry-over from other donors' samples. Material: tumor tissue. The DNA is TGTGCCAGCAGCCAGTCATCGGGGGGAAGAGGAGGCGAGCAGTACTTC. Translated, it gives CASSQSSGGRGGEQYF.